The source of this T cell receptor beta chain is a study of T cells in Graves' hyperthyroidism and ophthalmopathy (dated by TCRdb to about 2019). In terms of the full investigation: Peripheral blood samples were taken at initial diagnosis, before any treatment was given. A discovery cohort of approximately 97 patients, roughly 40 with Graves' ophthalmopathy and approximately 60 with stable Graves' hyperthyroidism, was used to find distinguishing TCR V-J signatures. Prospective prediction of ophthalmopathy was tested in an independent validation cohort of approximately 19 hyperthyroidism patients and 15 to 17 patients who later progressed to ophthalmopathy. For training and testing, the 80 to 100 patients in the discovery cohort were randomly divided in a 7:3 ratio. In addition, the study compared T-cell repertoires in thyroid tissue and in blood from five or six Graves' hyperthyroidism patients. After sampling, hyperthyroidism patients received methimazole starting at 30 mg daily, and ophthalmopathy patients received high-dose intravenous methylprednisolone. The paper reports TCR Vbeta CDR3 sequencing of some 140 peripheral blood samples: 43 ophthalmopathy, under 85 hyperthyroidism and approximately 17 progressor patients. Findings and caveats that apply to the study as a whole: Ophthalmopathy was separated from stable hyperthyroidism by a 13 V-J signature model, with around 88% sensitivity and 81% to 83% specificity obtained in cross-validation and 80%/75% obtained in testing. Sample size was not statistically predetermined, and blinding of investigators to group allocation was not performed. Most expanded thyroid clonotypes (frequency above 0.001) were also found in blood, which suggests that blood repertoires may mirror thyroid immune responses. During validation, the model predicted progression to ophthalmopathy a median of about 6.3 months ahead of onset, with approximately 70% sensitivity and 72.22% specificity.

Concerning this clonotype: Its recognized antigen is unknown. Base qualities are not recorded, but no much larger clone differs from it by a single base.

Amplification of TCR beta CDR3 regions was carried out from RNA transcripts. The TCR CDR3 was subjected to a first round of RT-PCR using the HTBI primer set and the Qiagen OneStep RT-PCR kit. Libraries were constructed in a second round of multiplex PCR, after which size selection and purification were carried out. Sequencing of the libraries was done on an Illumina HiSeq2000 using paired-end 100 bp reads. Per the authors' processing: SOAPnuke was used to process the raw data, throwing out any read that contained adapters or uncalled bases, had a mean Phred below 15, or lacked an exact constant-primer or identifier match. High-quality paired reads were merged using COPE v1.2.5, and each unique nucleotide sequence was defined as a clonotype. MiTCR v1.1 was used to align clonotypes to the IMGT TRBV, TRBD and TRBJ reference segments. Analysis was restricted to V-J combinations with a frequency above 0.0001, which covered about 99% of repertoires. The TCS score was defined as the ratio of F50 (clonal expansion) to E x V (chaos), calculated using BLOSUM62-based TCRdist between CDR3 peptides within each V-J. Welch's t-statistics and random forest reduced 500 to 650 V-J features to under 15, which were used in a naive Bayes classifier (R e1071). In-frame beta chains were kept once TCRdb had trimmed the public reads at Q25 with fastp and called clones with MiXCR. Rows are combined by CDR3 protein, so each entry shows the most common genes and DNA. These V and J calls rely on TCRdb rather than the paper's analysis. This sample holds roughly 290,000 distinct CDR3 sequences; roughly 15% were observed only once. The top ten clones comprise 7% to 8.5% of the sample.

Hyperthyroidism patients were aged 18 to 65 years and newly diagnosed, with disease duration of less than 2 months. Exclusion was applied to patients with uncontrolled infections, other autoimmune diseases, pregnancy or lactation. Clinical symptoms, serum thyroxine and TRAb, thyroid ultrasound, and orbital computed tomography formed the basis for the diagnoses. Blood from progressor patients was collected at the time of first diagnosis with hyperthyroidism, before any ophthalmopathy symptoms had appeared. PBMCs were separated from approximately 9.9 ml of fresh peripheral blood using Ficoll-Paque density gradient centrifugation. Progressor patients were initially diagnosed with Graves' hyperthyroidism and developed ophthalmopathy during follow-up. Total RNA was extracted using Trizol reagent, and RNA quality was assessed on an Agilent 2100 Bioanalyzer. Material: blood. The receptor's source is a woman aged 25 to 39 with Graves' hyperthyroidism that later progressed to Graves' ophthalmopathy.

In nucleotides, the sequence is TGTGCCAGCAGTTTAGGCGGGAGTCGGAACGAGCAGTACTTC. It translates to CASSLGGSRNEQYF. The V and J genes are TRBV27 and TRBJ2-7; 7 nucleotides in the junction match TRBD2. The germline V gene (reference sequence) provides CDR1 MNHEY and CDR2 SMNVEV. V is pruned by 2 bases and J by 5 bases, leaving 6 bases of the junction without a gene match. The CDR3 goes from the cysteine to the phenylalanine over 14 residues. Only CDR3 DNA remains: 42 bases, in frame from the first base.